This TCR beta chain was identified in a study of T cell repertoires in cytomegalovirus infection. Study-wide context: It was recently identified HLA-C-restricted and well-studied HLA-B-restricted CMV epitopes that the study used. Both a matching HLA type and CMV infection were indicated by public TCR beta signatures.

Looked up from germline, CDR1 is ENHRY and CDR2 is SYGVKD. V dropped 11 bases and J dropped 7; count of bases not matched to a gene: 12. This CDR3 is 14 amino acids long. This clonotype was seen only once. The antigen remains undetermined. TCRdb reprocessed the reads via MiXCR and lists one record per CDR3 protein. Of approximately 500,000 distinct CDR3 sequences in the sample, 33% were seen once. This specimen was cultured PBMCs, taken from culture after CMV antigen stimulation. The clonotype comes from a human donor in good health (CMV status not recorded). Some clones in this sample may be carry-over from other donors' samples. The chain employs TRBV10-3 and TRBJ2-7; TRBD2 aligns across 12 bases. This CDR3 is CAVVVTSGGGEQYF. In DNA form, the CDR3 reads TGTGCCGTAGTAGTGACTAGCGGGGGCGGGGAGCAGTACTTC.